This TCR beta chain was documented in a study of blood T cell repertoires in COVID-19. Study-level information: The samples span acute and convalescent COVID-19 from the United States, Italy and Spain. T cells, B-cell-depleted T cells, or PBMCs provided the cDNA or gDNA that served as material.

The CDR3 sequence is 12 residues long. Germline loops: CDR1 SGHRS, CDR2 YFSETQ. Trimming took off 3 bases at V and 7 bases at J, with 10 bases between the two ends. In the study's own analysis: Estimated nucleated cell counts came from reference gene primer amplification. TCRdb's copy holds only in-frame clones and misses some; the assay was immunoSEQ multiplex PCR. V, J and clone size reflect that table, while D and trimming were determined from the DNA. The repertoire includes some 150,000 clones, under 90% of them detected once, and about two fifths sits in the top ten. The chain is built from TRBV5-1 and TRBJ2-5; D gene unclear. Sequenced sample: peripheral blood. The clonotype comes from a human donor in a cohort sampled during active COVID-19. The CDR3 DNA reads TGCGCCAGCAGCTCGAACCCAGGGACCCAGTACTTC. Residues: CASSSNPGTQYF.